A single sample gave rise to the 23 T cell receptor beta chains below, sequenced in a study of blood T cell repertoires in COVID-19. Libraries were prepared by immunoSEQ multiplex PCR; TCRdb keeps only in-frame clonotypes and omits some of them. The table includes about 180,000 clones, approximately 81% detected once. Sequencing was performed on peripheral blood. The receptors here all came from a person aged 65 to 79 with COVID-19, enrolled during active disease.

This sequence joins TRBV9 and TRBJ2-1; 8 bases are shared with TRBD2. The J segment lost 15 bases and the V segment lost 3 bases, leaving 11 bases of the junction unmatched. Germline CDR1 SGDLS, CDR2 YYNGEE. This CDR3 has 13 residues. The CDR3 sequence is CASSAGPGLGGFF. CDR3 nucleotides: TGTGCCAGCAGCGCCGGACCGGGACTAGGCGGGTTCTTC.

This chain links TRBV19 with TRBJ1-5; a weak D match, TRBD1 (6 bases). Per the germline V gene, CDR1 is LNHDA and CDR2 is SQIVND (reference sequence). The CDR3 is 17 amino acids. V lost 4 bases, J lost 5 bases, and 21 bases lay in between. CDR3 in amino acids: CASSTGGGGQSHQPQHF. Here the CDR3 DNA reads TGTGCCAGTAGTACCGGGGGCGGGGGACAAAGCCATCAGCCCCAGCATTTT.

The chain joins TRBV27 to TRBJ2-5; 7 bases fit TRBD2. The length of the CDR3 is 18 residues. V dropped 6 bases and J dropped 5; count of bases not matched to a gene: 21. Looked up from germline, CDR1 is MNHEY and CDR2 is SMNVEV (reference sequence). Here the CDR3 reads CASSQRPSGAPGRETQYF. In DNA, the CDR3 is TGTGCCAGCAGCCAACGCCCTTCCGGGGCCCCCGGGAGGGAGACCCAGTACTTC.

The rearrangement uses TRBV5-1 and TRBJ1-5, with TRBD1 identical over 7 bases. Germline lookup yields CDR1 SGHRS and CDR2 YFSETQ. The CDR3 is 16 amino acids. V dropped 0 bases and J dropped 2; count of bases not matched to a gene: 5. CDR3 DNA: TGCGCCAGCAGCTTGGATGGAGGGGGCGGCAATCAGCCCCAGCATTTT. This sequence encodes CASSLDGGGGNQPQHF.

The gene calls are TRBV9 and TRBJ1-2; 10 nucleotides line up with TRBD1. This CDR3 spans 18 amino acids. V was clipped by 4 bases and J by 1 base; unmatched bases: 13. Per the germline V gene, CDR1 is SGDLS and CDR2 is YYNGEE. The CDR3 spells CASSTHGTGAVDNYGYTF. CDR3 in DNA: TGTGCCAGCAGCACCCACGGGACAGGGGCAGTGGATAACTATGGCTACACCTTC.

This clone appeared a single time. The chain's CDR3 is CASRKRGQGRNGYTF. CDR3 DNA sequence: TGTGCCAGCAGAAAGAGGGGACAGGGAAGAAATGGCTACACCTTC. This rearrangement joins TRBV3-1 (or the pseudogene TRBV3-2) to TRBJ1-2; 9 bases line up with TRBD1. The CDR3 consists of 15 residues. With V trimmed by 6 bases and J by 6 bases, 11 bases remained unmatched. Germline V lookup: CDR1 LGHDT, CDR2 YNNKEL (reference sequence).

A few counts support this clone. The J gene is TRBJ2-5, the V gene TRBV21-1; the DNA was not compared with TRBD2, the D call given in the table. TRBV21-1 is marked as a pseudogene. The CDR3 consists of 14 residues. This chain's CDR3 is CASRTIWFGETQYF. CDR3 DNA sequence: TGTGCCAGCAGGACTATATGGTTTGGAGAGACCCAGTACTTC.

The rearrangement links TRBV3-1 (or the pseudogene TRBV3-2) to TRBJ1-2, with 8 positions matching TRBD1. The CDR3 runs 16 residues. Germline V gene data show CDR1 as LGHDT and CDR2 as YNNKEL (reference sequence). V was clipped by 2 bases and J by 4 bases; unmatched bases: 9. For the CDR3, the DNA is TGTGCCAGCAGCCAAATCGGGACAGGTCGTGTCTATGGCTACACCTTC. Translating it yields CASSQIGTGRVYGYTF.

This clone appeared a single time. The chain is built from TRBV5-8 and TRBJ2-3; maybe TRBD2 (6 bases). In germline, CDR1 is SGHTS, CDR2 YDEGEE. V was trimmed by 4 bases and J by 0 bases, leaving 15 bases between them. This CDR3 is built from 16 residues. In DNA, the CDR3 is TGTGCCAGCAGCAAGGGGACTGACCCGAGCACAGATACGCAGTATTTT. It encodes CASSKGTDPSTDTQYF.

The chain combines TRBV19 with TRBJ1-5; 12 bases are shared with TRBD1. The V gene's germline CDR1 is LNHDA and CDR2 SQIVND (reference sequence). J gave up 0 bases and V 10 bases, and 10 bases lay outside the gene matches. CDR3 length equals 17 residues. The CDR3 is CATSVGTGGFSNQPQHF. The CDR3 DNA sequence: TGTGCCACCTCAGTTGGGACAGGGGGCTTTAGCAATCAGCCCCAGCATTTT.

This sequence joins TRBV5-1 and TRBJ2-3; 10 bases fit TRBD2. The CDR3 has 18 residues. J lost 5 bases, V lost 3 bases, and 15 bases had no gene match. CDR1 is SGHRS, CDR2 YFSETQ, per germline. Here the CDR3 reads CASSSPPPSGGAQDTQYF. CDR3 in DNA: TGCGCCAGCAGCTCCCCACCCCCCAGCGGGGGGGCCCAAGATACGCAGTATTTT.

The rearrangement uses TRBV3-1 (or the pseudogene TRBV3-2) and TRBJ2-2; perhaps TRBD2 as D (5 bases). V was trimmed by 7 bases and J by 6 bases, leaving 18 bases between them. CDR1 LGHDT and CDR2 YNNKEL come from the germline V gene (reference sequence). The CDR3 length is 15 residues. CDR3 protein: CASNLKDGKAGELFF. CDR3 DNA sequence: TGTGCCAGCAACTTGAAAGACGGGAAGGCCGGGGAGCTGTTTTTT.

CDR3 region: CASSQEDIIYEQYF. The CDR3 DNA reads TGCGCCAGCAGCCAAGAGGACATCATCTACGAGCAGTACTTC. V and J are TRBV4-1 and TRBJ2-7; perhaps TRBD1 as D (5 bases). The CDR3 spans 14 residues. The germline CDR1 and CDR2 sequences are MGHRA and YSYEKL. With 0 bases removed from V and 3 bases from J, the gap between germline ends came to 9 bases.

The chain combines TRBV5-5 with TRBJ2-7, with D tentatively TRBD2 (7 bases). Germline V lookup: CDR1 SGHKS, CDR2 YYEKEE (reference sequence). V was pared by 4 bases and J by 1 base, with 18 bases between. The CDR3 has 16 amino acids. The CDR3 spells CASSLWGGPSSYEQYF. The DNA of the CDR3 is TGTGCCAGCAGCCTATGGGGGGGCCCATCGTCCTACGAGCAGTACTTC. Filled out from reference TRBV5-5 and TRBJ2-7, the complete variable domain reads DAGVTQSPTHLIKTRGQQVTLRCSPISGHKSVSWYQQVLGQGPQFIFQYYEKEERGRGNFPDRFSARQFPNYSSELNVNALLLGDSALYLCASSLWGGPSSYEQYFGPGTRLTVT.

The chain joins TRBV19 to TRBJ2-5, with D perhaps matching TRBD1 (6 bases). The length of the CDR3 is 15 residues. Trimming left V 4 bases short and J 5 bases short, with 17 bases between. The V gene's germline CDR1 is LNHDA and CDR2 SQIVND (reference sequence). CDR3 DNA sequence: TGTGCCAGTAGTAAATACAGGGAAACATTGGAGACCCAGTACTTC. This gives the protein CASSKYRETLETQYF.

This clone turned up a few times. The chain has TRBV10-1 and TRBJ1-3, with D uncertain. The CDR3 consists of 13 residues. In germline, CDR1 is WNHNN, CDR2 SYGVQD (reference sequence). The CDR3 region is CPNLRSSGNTIYF. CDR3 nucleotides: TGCCCCAACCTACGGAGCTCTGGAAACACCATATATTTT.

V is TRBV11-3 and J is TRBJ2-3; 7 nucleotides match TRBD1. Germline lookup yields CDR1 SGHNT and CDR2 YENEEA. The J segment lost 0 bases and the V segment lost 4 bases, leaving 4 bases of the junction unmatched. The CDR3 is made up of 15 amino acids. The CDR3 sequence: CASSSRTGSTDTQYF. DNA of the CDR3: TGTGCCAGCAGCTCTCGGACAGGCAGCACAGATACGCAGTATTTT.

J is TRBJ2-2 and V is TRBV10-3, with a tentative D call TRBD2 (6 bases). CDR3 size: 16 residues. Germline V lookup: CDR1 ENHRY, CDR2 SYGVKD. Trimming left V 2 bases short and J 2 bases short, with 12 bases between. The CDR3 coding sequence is TGTGCCATCAGTGAGCTGGACGGGAGAAACACCGGGGAGCTGTTTTTT. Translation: CAISELDGRNTGELFF.

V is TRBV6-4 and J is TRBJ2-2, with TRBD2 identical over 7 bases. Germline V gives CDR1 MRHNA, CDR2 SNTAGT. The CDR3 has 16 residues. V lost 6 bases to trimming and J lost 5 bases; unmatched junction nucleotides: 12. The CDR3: CASSYEAGVTTGELFF. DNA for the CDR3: TGTGCCAGCAGCTATGAGGCGGGGGTGACAACCGGGGAGCTGTTTTTT.

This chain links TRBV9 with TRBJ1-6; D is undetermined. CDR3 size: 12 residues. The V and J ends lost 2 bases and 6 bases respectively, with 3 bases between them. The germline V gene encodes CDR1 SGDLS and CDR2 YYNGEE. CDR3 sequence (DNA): TGTGCCAGCAGCGTTATTAATTCACCCCTCCACTTT. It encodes CASSVINSPLHF.

CDR3 nucleotide sequence: TGTGCCAGCAGCCGTATTGGGACAGGCAGGGATCAGCCCCAGCATTTT. It is translated as CASSRIGTGRDQPQHF. This rearrangement joins TRBV28 to TRBJ1-5; 8 bases map to TRBD1. The CDR3 has 16 residues. Germline V lookup: CDR1 MDHEN, CDR2 SYDVKM. The trim removed 6 bases at V and 5 bases at J, leaving 12 bases unmatched.

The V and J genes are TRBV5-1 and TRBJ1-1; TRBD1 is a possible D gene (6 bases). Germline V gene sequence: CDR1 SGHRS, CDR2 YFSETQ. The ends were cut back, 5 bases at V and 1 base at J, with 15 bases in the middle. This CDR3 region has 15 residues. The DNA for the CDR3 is TGCGCCAGCAGGTCGACAGGCGAAGCGAACACTGAAGCTTTCTTT. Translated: CASRSTGEANTEAFF.

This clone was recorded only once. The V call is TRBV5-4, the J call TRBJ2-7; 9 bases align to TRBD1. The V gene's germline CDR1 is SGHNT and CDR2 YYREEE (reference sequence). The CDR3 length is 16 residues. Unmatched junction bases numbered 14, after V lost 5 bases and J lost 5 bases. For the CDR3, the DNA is TGTGCCAGCAGTTCTCCGGGACAGGGAGCTTTTCACGAGCAGTACTTC. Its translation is CASSSPGQGAFHEQYF.